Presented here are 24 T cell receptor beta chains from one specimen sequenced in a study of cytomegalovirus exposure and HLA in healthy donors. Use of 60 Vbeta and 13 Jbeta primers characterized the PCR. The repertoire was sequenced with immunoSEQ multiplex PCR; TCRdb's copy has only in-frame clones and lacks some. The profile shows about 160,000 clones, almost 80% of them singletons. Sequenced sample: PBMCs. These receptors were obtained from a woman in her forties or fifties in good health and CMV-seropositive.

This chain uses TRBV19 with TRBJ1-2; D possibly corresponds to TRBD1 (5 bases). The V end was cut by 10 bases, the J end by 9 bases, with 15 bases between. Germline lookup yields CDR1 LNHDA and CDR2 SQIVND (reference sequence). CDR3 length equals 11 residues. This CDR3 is CAISLGGSYTF. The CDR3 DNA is TGTGCCATTTCCTTGGGGGGAAGCTACACCTTC.

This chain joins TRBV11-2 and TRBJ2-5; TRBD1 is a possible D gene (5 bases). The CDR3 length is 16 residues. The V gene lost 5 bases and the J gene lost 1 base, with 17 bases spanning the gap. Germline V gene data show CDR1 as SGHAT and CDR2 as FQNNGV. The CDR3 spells CASSILIGHTQETQYF. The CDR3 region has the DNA TGTGCCAGCAGCATACTAATAGGACACACCCAAGAGACCCAGTACTTC. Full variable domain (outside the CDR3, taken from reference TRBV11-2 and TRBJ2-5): EAGVAQSPRYKIIEKRQSVAFWCNPISGHATLYWYQQILGQGPKLLIQFQNNGVVDDSQLPKDRFSAERLKGVDSTLKIQPAKLEDSAVYLCASSILIGHTQETQYFGPGTRLLVL.

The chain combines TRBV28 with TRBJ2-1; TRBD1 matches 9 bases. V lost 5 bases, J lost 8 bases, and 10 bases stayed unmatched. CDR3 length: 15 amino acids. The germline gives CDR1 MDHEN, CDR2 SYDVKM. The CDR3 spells CASSRGTGSLDEQFF. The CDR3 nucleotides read TGTGCCAGCAGTCGGGGGACAGGGTCCTTGGATGAGCAGTTCTTC.

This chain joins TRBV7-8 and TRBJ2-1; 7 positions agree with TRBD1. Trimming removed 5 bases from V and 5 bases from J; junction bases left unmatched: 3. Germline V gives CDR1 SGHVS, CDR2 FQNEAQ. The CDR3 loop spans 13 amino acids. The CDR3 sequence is CASSVTGDNEQFF. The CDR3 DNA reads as TGTGCCAGCAGCGTAACAGGGGACAATGAGCAGTTCTTC.

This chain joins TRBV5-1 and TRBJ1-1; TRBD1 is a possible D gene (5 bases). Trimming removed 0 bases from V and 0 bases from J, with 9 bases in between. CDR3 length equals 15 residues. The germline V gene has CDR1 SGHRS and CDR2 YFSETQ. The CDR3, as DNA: TGCGCCAGCAGCTTGGGCAGGGCAGTGAACACTGAAGCTTTCTTT. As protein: CASSLGRAVNTEAFF.

The CDR3 region is CASTPGESPLHF. CDR3 in DNA: TGTGCCTCCACGCCCGGGGAGTCACCCCTCCACTTT. The chain employs TRBV10-3 and TRBJ1-6, with D unresolved. Germline CDR1 reads ENHRY; CDR2 reads SYGVKD. V was pared by 11 bases and J by 10 bases, with 15 bases between. This CDR3 is built from 12 residues.

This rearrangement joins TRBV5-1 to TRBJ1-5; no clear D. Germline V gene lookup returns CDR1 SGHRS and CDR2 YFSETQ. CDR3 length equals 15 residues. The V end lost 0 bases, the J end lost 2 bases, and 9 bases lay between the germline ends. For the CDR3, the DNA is TGCGCCAGCAGCTTGGGAGTTGTCGGCAATCAGCCCCAGCATTTT. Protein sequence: CASSLGVVGNQPQHF.

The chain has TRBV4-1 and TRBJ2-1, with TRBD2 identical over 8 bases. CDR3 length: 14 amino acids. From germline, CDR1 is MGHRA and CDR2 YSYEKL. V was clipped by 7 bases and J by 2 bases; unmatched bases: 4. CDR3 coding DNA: TGCGCCAGCAAAGCGGGGGCCACCTACAATGAGCAGTTCTTC. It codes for CASKAGATYNEQFF.

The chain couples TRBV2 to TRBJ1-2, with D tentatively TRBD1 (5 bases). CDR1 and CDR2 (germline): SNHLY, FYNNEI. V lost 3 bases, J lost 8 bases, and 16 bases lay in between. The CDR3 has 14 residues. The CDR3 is CASSDRGVGGGYTF. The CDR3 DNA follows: TGTGCCAGCAGTGATAGGGGCGTCGGAGGGGGCTACACCTTC.

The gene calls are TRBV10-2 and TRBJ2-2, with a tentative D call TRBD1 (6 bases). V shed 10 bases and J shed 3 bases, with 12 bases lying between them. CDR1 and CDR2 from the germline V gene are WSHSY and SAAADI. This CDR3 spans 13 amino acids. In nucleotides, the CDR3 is TGCGCCACTTCCACAGGGTACACCGGGGAGCTGTTTTTT. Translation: CATSTGYTGELFF.

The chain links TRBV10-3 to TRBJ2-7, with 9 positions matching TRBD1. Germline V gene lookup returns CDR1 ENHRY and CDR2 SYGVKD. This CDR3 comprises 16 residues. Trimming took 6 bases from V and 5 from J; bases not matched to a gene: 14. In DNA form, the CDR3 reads TGTGCCATCAGACCGGACGCCGGGACAGGGAACAACGAGCAGTACTTC. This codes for CAIRPDAGTGNNEQYF.

The chain's CDR3 is CASSLGRRGNEKLFF. CDR3 sequence (DNA): TGTGCCAGCAGCCTGGGAAGACGGGGAAATGAAAAACTGTTTTTT. The chain employs TRBV7-9 and TRBJ1-4; unclear D gene. There are 15 residues in the CDR3. Trimming shortened V by 5 bases and J by 5 bases, and 15 bases separated the two germline ends. Germline CDR1 is SEHNR and CDR2 is FQNEAQ (reference sequence).

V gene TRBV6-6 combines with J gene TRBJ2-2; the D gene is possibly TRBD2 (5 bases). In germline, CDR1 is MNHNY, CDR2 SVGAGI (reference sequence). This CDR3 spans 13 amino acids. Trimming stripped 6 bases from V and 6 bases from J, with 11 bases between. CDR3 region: CASRSDGAGELFF. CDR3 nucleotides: TGTGCCAGCAGATCCGACGGGGCCGGGGAGCTGTTTTTT.

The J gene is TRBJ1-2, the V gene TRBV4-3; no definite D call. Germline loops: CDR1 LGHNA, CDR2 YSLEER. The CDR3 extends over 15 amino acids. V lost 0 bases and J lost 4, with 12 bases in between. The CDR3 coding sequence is TGCGCCAGCAGCCAAGATCATCAACAGATCTATGGCTACACCTTC. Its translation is CASSQDHQQIYGYTF.

The CDR3 DNA reads as TGCGCCAGCAGCCAAACTGCTACCTCTGGAAACACCATATATTTT. This encodes CASSQTATSGNTIYF. The rearrangement uses TRBV4-3 and TRBJ1-3; D uncertain. This CDR3 contains 15 residues. The V gene lost 2 bases and the J gene lost 0 bases, with 8 bases spanning the gap. Looked up from germline, CDR1 is LGHNA and CDR2 is YSLEER.

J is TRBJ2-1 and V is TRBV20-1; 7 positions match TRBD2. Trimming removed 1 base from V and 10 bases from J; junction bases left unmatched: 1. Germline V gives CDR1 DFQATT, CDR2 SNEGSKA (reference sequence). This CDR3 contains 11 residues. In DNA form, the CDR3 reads TGCAGTGCTAGAGGGCGGGGGGAGCAGTTCTTC. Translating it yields CSARGRGEQFF.

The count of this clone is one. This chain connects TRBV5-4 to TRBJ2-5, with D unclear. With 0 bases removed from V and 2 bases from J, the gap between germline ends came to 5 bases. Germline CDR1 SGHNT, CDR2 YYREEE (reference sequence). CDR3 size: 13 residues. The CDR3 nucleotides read TGTGCCAGCAGCTTGGCACAGCAAGAGACCCAGTACTTC. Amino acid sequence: CASSLAQQETQYF.

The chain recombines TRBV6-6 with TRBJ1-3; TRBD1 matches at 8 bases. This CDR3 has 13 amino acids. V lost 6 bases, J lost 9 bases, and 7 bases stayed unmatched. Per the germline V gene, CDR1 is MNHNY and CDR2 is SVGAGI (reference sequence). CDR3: CASRPGGGGTIYF. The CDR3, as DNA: TGTGCCAGCAGACCAGGGGGCGGAGGCACCATATATTTT.

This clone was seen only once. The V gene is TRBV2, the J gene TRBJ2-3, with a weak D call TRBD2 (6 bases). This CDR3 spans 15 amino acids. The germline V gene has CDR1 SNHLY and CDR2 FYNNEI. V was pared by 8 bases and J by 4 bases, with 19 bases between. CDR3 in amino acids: CASGMGGEAADTQYF. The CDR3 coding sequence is TGTGCCAGCGGTATGGGGGGAGAGGCTGCAGATACGCAGTATTTT.

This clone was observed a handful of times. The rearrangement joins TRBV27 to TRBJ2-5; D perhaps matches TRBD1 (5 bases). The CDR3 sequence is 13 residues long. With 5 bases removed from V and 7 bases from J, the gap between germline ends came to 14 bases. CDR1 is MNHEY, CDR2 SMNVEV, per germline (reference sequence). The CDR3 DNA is TGTGCCAGCAGTCCTGGGGCACTCGGGACCCAGTACTTC. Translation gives CASSPGALGTQYF.

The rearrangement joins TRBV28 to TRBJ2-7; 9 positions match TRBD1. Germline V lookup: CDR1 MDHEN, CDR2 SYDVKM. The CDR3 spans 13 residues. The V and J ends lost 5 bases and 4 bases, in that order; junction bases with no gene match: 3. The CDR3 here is CASSGTGLYEQYF. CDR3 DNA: TGTGCCAGCAGTGGGACAGGGTTATACGAGCAGTACTTC.

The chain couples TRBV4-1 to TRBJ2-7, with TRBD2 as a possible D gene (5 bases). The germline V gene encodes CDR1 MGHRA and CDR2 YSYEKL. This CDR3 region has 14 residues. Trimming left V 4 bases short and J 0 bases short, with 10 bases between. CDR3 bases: TGCGCCAGCAGCCGACTAACCGACTCCTACGAGCAGTACTTC. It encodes CASSRLTDSYEQYF.

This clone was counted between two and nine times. For the CDR3, the DNA is TGTGCCTGGAGTGTACGACAGGGCGATTGGGCCCGCACGACAGATACGCAGTATTTT. It codes for CAWSVRQGDWARTTDTQYF. J is TRBJ2-3 and V is TRBV30; 7 bases are shared with TRBD1. This CDR3 comprises 19 residues. Germline CDR1 reads GTSNPN; CDR2 reads SVGIG (reference sequence). With V trimmed by 0 bases and J by 3 bases, 18 bases remained unmatched.

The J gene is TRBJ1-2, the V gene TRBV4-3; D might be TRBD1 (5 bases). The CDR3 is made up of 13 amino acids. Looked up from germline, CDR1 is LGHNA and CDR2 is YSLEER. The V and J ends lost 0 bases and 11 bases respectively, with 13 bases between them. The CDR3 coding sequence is TGCGCCAGCAGCCAAGATAGGAGGGGTCGATACACCTTC. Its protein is CASSQDRRGRYTF.